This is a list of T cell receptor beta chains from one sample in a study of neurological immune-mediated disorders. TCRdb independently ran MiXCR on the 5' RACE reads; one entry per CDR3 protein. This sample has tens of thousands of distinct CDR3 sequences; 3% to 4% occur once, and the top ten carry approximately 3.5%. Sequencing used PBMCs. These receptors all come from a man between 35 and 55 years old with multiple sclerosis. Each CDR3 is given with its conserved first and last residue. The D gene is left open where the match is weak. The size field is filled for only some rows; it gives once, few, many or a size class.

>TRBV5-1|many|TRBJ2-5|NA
TGCGCCAGCAGCTTAGGGGGTGCGGGGGAAGAGACCCAGTACTTC
CASSLGGAGEETQYF
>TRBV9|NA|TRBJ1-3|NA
TGTGCCAGCAGCGATGGGTCTGGAAAAAACATATATTTT
CASSDGSGKNIYF
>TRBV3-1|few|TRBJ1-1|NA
TGTGCCAGCAGCCACCGGGGTAGGGCGAACACTGAAGCTTTCTTT
CASSHRGRANTEAFF
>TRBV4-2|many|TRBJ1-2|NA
TGTGCCAGCAGCCAGGGGGGGCTAGATGGCTACACCTTC
CASSQGGLDGYTF
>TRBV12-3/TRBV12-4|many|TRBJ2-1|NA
TGTGCCAGTAGGGGCGACGACAATGAGCAGTTCTTC
CASRGDDNEQFF
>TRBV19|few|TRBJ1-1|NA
TGTGCCAGTAGTATTGAGGGGATGAACACTGAAGCTTTCTTT
CASSIEGMNTEAFF
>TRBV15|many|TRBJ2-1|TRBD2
TGTGCCACCAGCACCGGGACTAGCGGGAGGTGGGGTGAGCAGTTCTTC
CATSTGTSGRWGEQFF
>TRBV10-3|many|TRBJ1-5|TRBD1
TGTGCCATCAGTGATCAGGGGGCGATTCAGCCCCAGCATTTT
CAISDQGAIQPQHF
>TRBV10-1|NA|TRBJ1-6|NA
TGTGCCAGCAGCGGGGTCCTGGGGTCACACCTCCACTTT
CASSGVLGSHLHF
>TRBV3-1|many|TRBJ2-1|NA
TGTGCCAGCAGCCAATTTACAGGGATAGACAATGAGCAGTTCTTC
CASSQFTGIDNEQFF
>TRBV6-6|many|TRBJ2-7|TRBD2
TGTGCCAGCAGTCCGTTAGCGGGCTCTCTCTACGAGCAGTACTTC
CASSPLAGSLYEQYF
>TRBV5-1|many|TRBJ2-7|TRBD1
TGCGCCAGCAGCTTGGATTTTACAGGGGAAAAGTACTTC
CASSLDFTGEKYF
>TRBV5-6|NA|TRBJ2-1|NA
TGTGACAGCAGCTTTCGAAATGAGCAGTTCTTC
CDSSFRNEQFF
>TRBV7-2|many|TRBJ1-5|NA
TGTGCCAGCAGCTTAGGGGGAGGGCCTCGGCAGCCCCAGCATTTT
CASSLGGGPRQPQHF
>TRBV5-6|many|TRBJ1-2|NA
TGTGCCAGCAGCTTTGATCGTGGAAACATCTATGGCTACACCTTC
CASSFDRGNIYGYTF
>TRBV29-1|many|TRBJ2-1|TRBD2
TGCAGCGTGGGGGGGGAGCAGTTCTTC
CSVGGEQFF
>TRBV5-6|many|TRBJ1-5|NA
TGTGCCAGCAGTCAGGTCAATCAGCCCCAGCATTTT
CASSQVNQPQHF
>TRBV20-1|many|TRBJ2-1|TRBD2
TGCAGCGCAACTAGCGGGGGGGACTCCTACAATGAGCAGTTCTTC
CSATSGGDSYNEQFF
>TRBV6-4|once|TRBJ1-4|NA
TGTGCCAGCAGTGACCCCATTCGGAGGGTCGAGGAAAAACTGTTTTTT
CASSDPIRRVEEKLFF
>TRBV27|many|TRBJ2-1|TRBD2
TGTGCCAGCAGTTTAGCGGGGGAGGGCTCCTACAATGAGCAGTTCTTC
CASSLAGEGSYNEQFF
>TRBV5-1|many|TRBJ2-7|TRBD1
TGCGCCAGCAGAGAAAGGGACAGGGTTGACGAGCAGTACTTC
CASRERDRVDEQYF
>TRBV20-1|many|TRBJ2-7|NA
TGCAGTGCTAGATTTGGGGGGCGCTACGAGCAGTACTTC
CSARFGGRYEQYF
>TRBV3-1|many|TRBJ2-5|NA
TGTGCCAGCAGCCAAGAGACAGTTTCCCAAGAGACCCAGTACTTC
CASSQETVSQETQYF
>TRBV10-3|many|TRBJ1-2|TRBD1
TGTGCCATTTCTGTAACCGGGACAGGGGGCGCAGATGCCTCTGGCTACACCTTC
CAISVTGTGGADASGYTF
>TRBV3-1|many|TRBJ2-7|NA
TGTGCCAGCAGCCAAGGAGGGTACTCCTACGAGCAGTACTTC
CASSQGGYSYEQYF
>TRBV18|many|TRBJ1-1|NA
TGTGCCAGCTCACCATTTCAGGGGTGGGACACTGAAGCTTTCTTT
CASSPFQGWDTEAFF
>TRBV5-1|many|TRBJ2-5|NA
TGCGCCAGCAGCCCGACCCAAGAGACCCAGTACTTC
CASSPTQETQYF
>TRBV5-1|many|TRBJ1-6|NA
TGCGCCAGCAGCATGGGCCTTTCCAATTCACCCCTCCACTTT
CASSMGLSNSPLHF
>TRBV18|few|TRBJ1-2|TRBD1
TGTGCCAGCTCACCCGGGACAGGGTTTGATGGCTACACCTTC
CASSPGTGFDGYTF
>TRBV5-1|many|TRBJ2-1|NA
TGCGCCAGCAGCCCCTTGGAACAGGACCCCCGTAGCTCCTACAATGAGCAGTTCTTC
CASSPLEQDPRSSYNEQFF
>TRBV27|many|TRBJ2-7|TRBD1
TGTGCCAGCAACCCAACAGGGGGCGGGTACGAGCAGTACTTC
CASNPTGGGYEQYF
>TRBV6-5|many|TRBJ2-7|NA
TGTGCCAGCAGTTACTCGGGTGGCACCTACGAGCAGTACTTC
CASSYSGGTYEQYF
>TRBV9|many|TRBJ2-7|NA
TGTGCCAGCAGCGTAGGCTCCGTCGGGGAGCAGTACTTC
CASSVGSVGEQYF
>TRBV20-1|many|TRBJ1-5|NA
TGCAGTGCTAGAGATTTCCAAATGGGGAGCCTCAGCGGCAATCAGCCCCAGCATTTT
CSARDFQMGSLSGNQPQHF
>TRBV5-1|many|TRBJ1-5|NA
TGCGCCAGCAGCTTGGGGACTAATCAGCCCCAGCATTTT
CASSLGTNQPQHF
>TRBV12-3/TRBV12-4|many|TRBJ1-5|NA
TGTGCCAGCGGTACGGGGCCGCGCAATCAGCCCCAGCATTTT
CASGTGPRNQPQHF
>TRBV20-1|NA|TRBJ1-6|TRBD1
TGCAGTGCCCGACAGGGAATGGAAAATTCAACCCTCAACTTT
CSARQGMENSTLNF
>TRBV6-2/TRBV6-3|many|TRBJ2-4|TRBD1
TGTGCCAGCAGTTTCTCAAAACAGGGGGAAAGGGACATTCAGTACTTC
CASSFSKQGERDIQYF
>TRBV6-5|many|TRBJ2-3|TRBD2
TGTGCCAGCAGTTACTCCGGCGGGGGGGGCACAGATACGCAGTATTTT
CASSYSGGGGTDTQYF
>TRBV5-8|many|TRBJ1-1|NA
TGTGCCAGCAGCACCAGGGGCTGGGGGACTGAAGCTTTCTTT
CASSTRGWGTEAFF
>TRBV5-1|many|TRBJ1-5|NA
TGCGCCAGCAGCTTAGATTTGGGGTCGCAGCCCCAGCATTTT
CASSLDLGSQPQHF
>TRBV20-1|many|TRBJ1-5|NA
TGCAGTGCTAGGTCGGGGCACCCGGATCAGCCCCAGCATTTT
CSARSGHPDQPQHF
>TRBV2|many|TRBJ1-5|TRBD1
TGTGCCAGCAGAGTCTCTGGACAGGGGTATCAGCCCCAGCATTTT
CASRVSGQGYQPQHF
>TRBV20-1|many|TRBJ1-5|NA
TGCAGTGCTACTCGGACAGATAATCAGCCCCAGCATTTT
CSATRTDNQPQHF
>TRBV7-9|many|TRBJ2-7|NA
TGTGCCAGCAGCTCACAGGGCTTCCACGAGCAGTACTTC
CASSSQGFHEQYF
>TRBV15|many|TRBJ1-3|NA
TGTGCCACCAGCAGAGATCTCAGGGGCGAAAACACCATATATTTT
CATSRDLRGENTIYF
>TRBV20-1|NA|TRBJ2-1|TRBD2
TGCAGTGCAAGTAGCGGGGGGGCCGGCAATGAGCAGTTCTTC
CSASSGGAGNEQFF
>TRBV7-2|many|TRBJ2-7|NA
TGTGCCAGCAGCTTAATCGGGCCGGCGTACGAGCAGTACTTC
CASSLIGPAYEQYF
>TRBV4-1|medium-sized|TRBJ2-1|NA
TGCGCCAGCAGCCTCCCACCGACCTACAATGAGCAGTTCTTC
CASSLPPTYNEQFF
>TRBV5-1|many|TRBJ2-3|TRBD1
TGCGCCAGCGGCTTCCGGACAGGGGACCCAGATACGCAGTATTTT
CASGFRTGDPDTQYF
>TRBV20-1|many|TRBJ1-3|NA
TGCAGTGCTAGTAGAGCCTCCCTTGGAAACACCATATATTTT
CSASRASLGNTIYF
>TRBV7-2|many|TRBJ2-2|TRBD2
TGTGCCAGCAGCTCAGACTTAGGACTAGCGGGAGACACCGGGGAGCTGTTTTTT
CASSSDLGLAGDTGELFF
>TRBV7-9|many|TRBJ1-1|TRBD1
TGTGCCAGCAGCCCCACAGGGGGAGTTGAAGCTTTCTTT
CASSPTGGVEAFF